The 6 T cell receptor beta chains given below trace back to one sample, sequenced in a study of OX40 agonist ivuxolimab in advanced cancers. This table comes from immunoSEQ multiplex PCR, and its TCRdb copy is limited to in-frame clones, with some not included. The sample includes roughly 19,000 clones, about four fifths of them seen just once. The sample here was CD4+ or CD8+ T cells sorted from blood, taken in a trial of the OX40 agonist ivuxolimab. Receptors originate from an adult with an advanced solid tumor such as melanoma, head and neck, liver or kidney cancer.

This chain connects TRBV11-2 to TRBJ2-7; D not resolved. Germline CDR1 and CDR2: SGHAT and FQNNGV. The CDR3 runs to 15 residues. Trimming took off 0 bases at V and 3 bases at J, with 12 bases between the two ends. This chain's CDR3 is CASSLEASFFYEQYF. CDR3 DNA: TGTGCCAGCAGCTTAGAGGCGAGTTTCTTCTACGAGCAGTACTTC.

The V gene is TRBV5-1, the J gene TRBJ2-2; a weak D match, TRBD2 (5 bases). The CDR3 length is 18 residues. Trimming took off 2 bases at V and 7 bases at J, with 24 bases between the two ends. From germline, CDR1 is SGHRS and CDR2 YFSETQ. The CDR3 DNA reads TGCGCCAGCAGCTTCCAACCAGCTCGGGGTCCTCGAGGCGGGGAGCTGTTTTTT. This translates into CASSFQPARGPRGGELFF.

The chain combines TRBV27 with TRBJ2-1; 8 nucleotides line up with TRBD2. Germline V gene lookup returns CDR1 MNHEY and CDR2 SMNVEV (reference sequence). This CDR3 is built from 23 residues. J was trimmed by 0 bases and V by 1 base; bases with no gene match: 23. This chain's CDR3 is CASSLFSPPLKREFVSSYNEQFF. The DNA of the CDR3 is TGTGCCAGCAGTTTATTCTCCCCCCCTCTAAAGCGGGAGTTTGTGAGCTCCTACAATGAGCAGTTCTTC.

The V call is TRBV14, the J call TRBJ2-7; 8 bases fit TRBD1. V was pared by 3 bases and J by 0 bases, with 7 bases of the junction left unmatched. The germline CDR1 and CDR2 sequences are SGHDN and FVKESK. The CDR3 is 16 residues long. CDR3 in amino acids: CASSHGQGRDSYEQYF. CDR3 sequence (DNA): TGTGCCAGCAGCCACGGACAGGGTCGAGACTCCTACGAGCAGTACTTC.

CDR3 in amino acids: CASSQGFLNTEAFF. CDR3 bases: TGCGCCAGCAGCCAAGGCTTTCTGAACACTGAAGCTTTCTTT. The V and J genes are TRBV4-3 and TRBJ1-1; D gene unclear. Germline V lookup: CDR1 LGHNA, CDR2 YSLEER. The CDR3 contains 14 residues. V was shortened by 1 base and J by 0 bases, with 6 bases between the two germline ends.

This clone came up a few times. The chain employs TRBV4-2 and TRBJ2-7, with D possibly TRBD1 on 5 matching bases. The CDR3 consists of 15 residues. The V end lost 4 bases, the J end lost 2 bases, and 15 bases lay between the germline ends. Germline values: CDR1 LGHNA, CDR2 YNFKEQ. Here the CDR3 DNA reads TGTGCCAGCAGCCTTCGCACAGGAATTGCCTACGAGCAGTACTTC. Protein product: CASSLRTGIAYEQYF.